Following are 24 T cell receptor beta chains from one sample sequenced in a study of shared clonotypes between healthy human individuals (dated by TCRdb to about 2020). The method behind the library was the immunoSEQ multiplex PCR assay. TCRdb took this table from immuneACCESS and kept in-frame rearrangements with V and J called. Such tables lack part of the clones; where checked against another copy, unresolved V genes explain under half of the gap, and the rest is unexplained. The sample table shows about 490,000 clones, and roughly 80% are seen once. Clones ranked in the top ten supply over 9.5% of the sample. Sequenced: PBMCs. Receptors were obtained from a woman between 40 and 55 years old in good health. Some clones in this sample may be carry-over from other donors' samples.

The V call is TRBV28, the J call TRBJ1-1, with D possibly TRBD1 on 5 matching bases. Trimming shortened V by 5 bases and J by 8 bases, and 24 bases separated the two germline ends. Germline V gene lookup returns CDR1 MDHEN and CDR2 SYDVKM. The CDR3 runs 16 residues. The CDR3 region has the DNA TGTGCCAGCAGTCAAGGGGCGGCGCCTCCCTCGGCGGAAGCTTTCTTT. This gives the protein CASSQGAAPPSAEAFF.

This clone appeared once. The rearrangement joins TRBV9 to TRBJ2-5; 7 positions agree with TRBD2. Trimming removed 3 bases from V and 4 bases from J; junction bases left unmatched: 9. CDR3 size: 15 residues. Germline V gene data show CDR1 as SGDLS and CDR2 as YYNGEE. CDR3 nucleotide sequence: TGTGCCAGCAGCGCCGACACCCGCGGGAGAGAGACCCAGTACTTC. It yields the protein CASSADTRGRETQYF.

The chain links TRBV30 to TRBJ2-5, with TRBD2 matching 7 bases. This CDR3 is 13 amino acids long. V was pared by 4 bases and J by 4 bases, with 6 bases of the junction left unmatched. Germline V gives CDR1 GTSNPN, CDR2 SVGIG (reference sequence). The CDR3 loop reads CAWKGSGGETQYF. CDR3 nucleotides: TGTGCCTGGAAGGGGTCGGGGGGAGAGACCCAGTACTTC.

The chain links TRBV5-1 to TRBJ2-1; D possibly uses TRBD1 or TRBD2 (5 bases each). Germline-derived CDR1 and CDR2 are SGHRS and YFSETQ. There are 16 residues in the CDR3. V was trimmed by 1 base and J by 0 bases, leaving 11 bases between them. The DNA for the CDR3 is TGCGCCAGCAGCTTGAGTGGGGACCACTCCTACAATGAGCAGTTCTTC. It codes for CASSLSGDHSYNEQFF.

The chain combines TRBV6-1 with TRBJ2-7; D possibly corresponds to TRBD1 (6 bases). The CDR3 has 14 residues. Looked up from germline, CDR1 is MNHNS and CDR2 is SASEGT. Trimming took 5 bases from V and 0 from J, leaving 11 bases between them. CDR3 region: CASSTTGNSYEQYF. Written as DNA, the CDR3 is TGTGCCAGCAGTACCACAGGGAACTCCTACGAGCAGTACTTC.

The genes are TRBV11-1 and TRBJ2-2, with unresolved D. The CDR3 runs to 15 residues. V was pared by 5 bases and J by 3 bases, with 13 bases between. CDR1 is SGHAT, CDR2 FQDESV, per germline (reference sequence). CDR3: CASSPGPRDTGELFF. CDR3 DNA sequence: TGTGCCAGCAGCCCCGGGCCCCGGGACACCGGGGAGCTGTTTTTT.

This chain joins TRBV6-6 and TRBJ1-5; unclear D gene. Germline V gene sequence: CDR1 MNHNY, CDR2 SVGAGI (reference sequence). The CDR3 contains 14 residues. Trimming shortened V by 7 bases and J by 0 bases, and 10 bases separated the two germline ends. The CDR3 region is CASTRVYSNQPQHF. The CDR3 DNA reads TGTGCCAGCACGCGGGTTTATAGCAATCAGCCCCAGCATTTT.

This chain connects TRBV10-2 to TRBJ2-5, with D maybe TRBD2 (5 bases). Per germline, CDR1 WSHSY and CDR2 SAAADI. V was clipped by 4 bases and J by 0 bases, with 6 bases between them. The CDR3 sequence is 13 residues long. CDR3 in DNA: TGCGCCAGCAGTGCGGGGAACCAAGAGACCCAGTACTTC. Translation gives CASSAGNQETQYF.

About this clone itself: A far larger clone differs by one base, so this is likely a read error. V is TRBV11-2 and J is TRBJ2-2; maybe TRBD2 (5 bases). There are 15 residues in the CDR3. The germline CDR1 and CDR2 sequences are SGHAT and FQNNGV. The CDR3 spells CASTPMGANTGELLF. DNA of the CDR3: TGTGCCAGCACCCCGATGGGAGCGAACACCGGGGAGCTGCTTTTT.

The chain links TRBV28 to TRBJ2-1, with no clear D. Trimming pared 5 bases from V and 4 bases from J, leaving 12 bases between. The CDR3 is 14 amino acids. From germline, CDR1 is MDHEN and CDR2 SYDVKM. DNA for the CDR3: TGTGCCAGCAGTCCCACATTTCCGTACAATGAGCAGTTCTTC. Translated, it gives CASSPTFPYNEQFF.

The rearrangement uses TRBV28 and TRBJ1-5, with D hard to call. Germline-derived CDR1 and CDR2 are MDHEN and SYDVKM. The CDR3 runs 14 residues. The V end was cut by 4 bases, the J end by 1 base, with 8 bases between. The CDR3 DNA reads TGTGCCAGCAGTTCGCTCTTGAGCAATCAGCCCCAGCATTTT. As protein: CASSSLLSNQPQHF.

This clone was seen at least ten times. Other DNA sequences in the sample encode the same CDR3. The rearrangement links TRBV4-3 to TRBJ1-2, with D unclear. In germline, CDR1 is LGHNA, CDR2 YSLEER. Trimming removed 3 bases from V and 8 bases from J, with 22 bases in between. The length of the CDR3 is 16 residues. The CDR3 sequence: CASSQWVGPGRGGYTF. CDR3 nucleotide sequence: TGCGCCAGCAGCCAGTGGGTGGGCCCGGGTCGTGGCGGCTACACCTTC.

This clone appeared once. The chain uses TRBV5-4 and TRBJ2-7, with D maybe TRBD2 (6 bases). V shed 0 bases and J shed 3 bases, with 7 bases lying between them. The CDR3 runs 13 residues. The germline V gene encodes CDR1 SGHNT and CDR2 YYREEE (reference sequence). CDR3 in DNA: TGTGCCAGCAGCTTGGGGACTAACTACGAGCAGTACTTC. As protein: CASSLGTNYEQYF.

J is TRBJ2-7 and V is TRBV28; possible D gene TRBD2, 6 bases. The CDR3 covers 15 residues. V lost 2 bases, J lost 4 bases, and 15 bases lay in between. CDR1 MDHEN and CDR2 SYDVKM come from the germline V gene. CDR3 region: CASSLRDWLGYEQYF. The CDR3 DNA follows: TGTGCCAGCAGTTTAAGGGACTGGTTGGGTTACGAGCAGTACTTC.

The rearrangement joins TRBV5-4 to TRBJ2-2; D uncertain. Germline values: CDR1 SGHNT, CDR2 YYREEE (reference sequence). This CDR3 comprises 15 residues. The germline V and J ends were trimmed by 4 bases and 3 bases, with 13 bases remaining between them. This chain's CDR3 is CASSVGARDTGELFF. The CDR3 DNA is TGTGCCAGCAGCGTTGGTGCCCGTGACACCGGGGAGCTGTTTTTT.

This chain uses TRBV2 with TRBJ2-7; D not certain. Germline CDR1 is SNHLY and CDR2 is FYNNEI. Trimming cost V 0 bases and J 3 bases, with 9 bases left between them. The CDR3 loop spans 14 amino acids. This chain's CDR3 is CASSEALVSYEQYF. The DNA for the CDR3 is TGTGCCAGCAGTGAAGCTCTAGTTAGCTACGAGCAGTACTTC. The full variable domain, rest sourced from reference TRBV2 and TRBJ2-7, is EPEVTQTPSHQVTQMGQEVILRCVPISNHLYFYWYRQILGQKVEFLVSFYNNEISEKSEIFDDQFSVERPDGSNFTLKIRSTKLEDSAMYFCASSEALVSYEQYFGPGTRLTVT.

J is TRBJ2-1 and V is TRBV7-9; 7 nucleotides line up with TRBD2. Trimming cost V 5 bases and J 3 bases; bases outside gene matches: 7. Germline lookup yields CDR1 SEHNR and CDR2 FQNEAQ (reference sequence). The CDR3 has 15 residues. The CDR3 region is CASSPSGAGYNEQFF. The CDR3 coding sequence is TGTGCCAGCAGCCCCAGCGGGGCCGGCTACAATGAGCAGTTCTTC.

This chain links TRBV30 with TRBJ1-1; TRBD1 matches at 10 bases. This CDR3 has 14 residues. After removal of 3 bases from V and 8 bases from J, the junction contained 9 bases not matched to a gene. Germline CDR1 reads GTSNPN; CDR2 reads SVGIG (reference sequence). CDR3 loop: CAWRGGTGADEAFF. CDR3 bases: TGTGCCTGGAGAGGAGGGACAGGGGCAGACGAAGCTTTCTTT.

The V and J genes are TRBV13 and TRBJ2-7; D remains ambiguous. V was cut by 2 bases and J by 5 bases, with 10 bases left in between. CDR1 is PRHDT and CDR2 is FYEKMQ in the germline V gene (reference sequence). CDR3 length equals 13 residues. The CDR3 DNA sequence: TGTGCCAGCAGCTTAATCGGTTTCCACGAGCAGTACTTC. It encodes CASSLIGFHEQYF.

V and J are TRBV4-3 and TRBJ1-5; 7 positions match TRBD1. CDR1 is LGHNA and CDR2 is YSLEER in the germline V gene. The CDR3 runs to 19 residues. Trimming cost V 0 bases and J 0 bases; bases outside gene matches: 11. The CDR3 sequence is CASSQDLDGTVVSNQPQHF. The CDR3 nucleotides read TGCGCCAGCAGCCAAGATTTGGACGGGACAGTAGTTAGCAATCAGCCCCAGCATTTT.

The gene calls are TRBV28 and TRBJ1-5, with D maybe TRBD1 (5 bases). CDR1 MDHEN and CDR2 SYDVKM come from the germline V gene. V was pared by 7 bases and J by 0 bases, with 13 bases between. The CDR3 spans 15 residues. CDR3 loop: CASNSGGDSNQPQHF. The CDR3 nucleotides are TGTGCCAGCAACTCGGGGGGTGATAGCAATCAGCCCCAGCATTTT.

The J gene is TRBJ2-5, the V gene TRBV2, with D perhaps TRBD1 (6 bases). The CDR3 has 17 amino acids. Germline V gives CDR1 SNHLY, CDR2 FYNNEI. Trimming took 5 bases from V and 3 from J, leaving 22 bases between them. CDR3 DNA sequence: TGTGCCAGCAGTCGAAACAGGGAAACCTCCCCCGAAGAGACCCAGTACTTC. Translated, it gives CASSRNRETSPEETQYF.

In its sample, this clone was seen a few times. V is TRBV5-1 and J is TRBJ2-2; D is undetermined. Germline V gene data show CDR1 as SGHRS and CDR2 as YFSETQ. The CDR3 has 15 residues. Trimming removed 0 bases at V and 3 bases at J, with 9 bases between. Here the CDR3 DNA reads TGCGCCAGCAGCTTGGGTAGGGTCTACACCGGGGAGCTGTTTTTT. Translated: CASSLGRVYTGELFF.

The sample holds one count of this clone. The V call is TRBV11-2, the J call TRBJ1-5; D not certain. The germline V gene encodes CDR1 SGHAT and CDR2 FQNNGV. The CDR3 contains 13 residues. V was trimmed by 6 bases and J by 6 bases, leaving 12 bases between them. CDR3 nucleotides: TGTGCCAGCAGTCCAAGACCAGGTCAGCCCCAGCATTTT. Protein sequence: CASSPRPGQPQHF.